The 28 T cell receptor beta chains reported below all come from one sample, sequenced in a study of CD8 T cells in Susac syndrome (dated by TCRdb to the late 2010s). Libraries were made using the immunoSEQ multiplex PCR assay. RNA was extracted using the RNeasy kit, and 0.5 to 1 microgram was reverse transcribed with random hexamers. TCRdb trimmed public reads at Q25 via fastp, called clones via MiXCR and kept in-frame beta chains. Records with the same CDR3 protein are collapsed into one entry carrying the most frequent genes and DNA. In all, the sample holds hundreds of thousands of distinct CDR3 sequences, and 95% of those were seen once. The ten largest clones capture less than 0.095% of the sample. Sequenced: CD4+ T cells from PBMCs. The receptor source for this set is a human donor with multiple sclerosis.

This clonotype was counted a single time. The chain carries TRBV9 and TRBJ2-3, with 10 bases that match TRBD2. The germline V gene encodes CDR1 SGDLS and CDR2 YYNGEE. The CDR3 extends over 16 amino acids. Trimming cost V 0 bases and J 4 bases; bases outside gene matches: 5. This CDR3 is CASSVGVAGGPDTQYF. As DNA, the CDR3 is TGTGCCAGCAGCGTAGGAGTAGCGGGGGGTCCAGATACGCAGTATTTT. Supplemented by reference TRBV9 and TRBJ2-3, the full variable domain reads DSGVTQTPKHLITATGQRVTLRCSPRSGDLSVYWYQQSLDQGLQFLIQYYNGEERAKGNILERFSAQQFPDLHSELNLSSLELGDSALYFCASSVGVAGGPDTQYFGPGTRLTVL.

The chain has TRBV25-1 and TRBJ2-1; D is unresolved. CDR1 is MGHDK, CDR2 SYGVNS, per germline. Trimming took off 2 bases at V and 6 bases at J, with 14 bases between the two ends. This CDR3 spans 15 amino acids. The CDR3 DNA reads as TGTGCCAGCAGTGAAGGGTCGGTATGGTCCAATGAGCAGTTCTTC. Encoded protein: CASSEGSVWSNEQFF.

The genes are TRBV28 and TRBJ1-1; the D is unclear. Germline values: CDR1 MDHEN, CDR2 SYDVKM. Trimming shortened V by 6 bases and J by 1 base, and 12 bases separated the two germline ends. The CDR3 sequence is 14 residues long. In DNA, the CDR3 is TGTGCCAGCAGGGAAGGGTCGGGGAACACTGAAGCTTTCTTT. Its translation is CASREGSGNTEAFF.

The CDR3 protein is CALEGVGAQAYYNEQFF. CDR3 DNA sequence: TGTGCCCTGGAGGGGGTGGGGGCACAGGCGTACTACAATGAGCAGTTCTTC. The V call is TRBV30, the J call TRBJ2-1, with D perhaps being TRBD1 or TRBD2 (6 bases each). CDR1 is GTSNPN and CDR2 is SVGIG in the germline V gene (reference sequence). CDR3 length: 17 residues. V shed 8 bases and J shed 3 bases, with 26 bases lying between them. The variable domain in full, completed from reference TRBV30 and TRBJ2-1, reads SQTIHQWPATLVQPVGSPLSLECTVEGTSNPNLYWYRQAAGRGLQLLFYSVGIGQISSEVPQNLSASRPQDRQFILSSKKLLLSDSGFYLCALEGVGAQAYYNEQFFGPGTRLTVL.

This chain uses TRBV4-1 with TRBJ2-5; maybe TRBD2 (5 bases). The CDR3 is 14 amino acids. CDR1 is MGHRA and CDR2 is YSYEKL in the germline V gene. The germline V and J ends were trimmed by 4 bases and 4 bases, with 13 bases remaining between them. This CDR3 reads CASSLTIAGETQYF. The CDR3 DNA sequence: TGCGCCAGCAGCCTCACCATCGCGGGAGAGACCCAGTACTTC.

V and J are TRBV29-1 and TRBJ1-2; unclear D gene. V was pared by 2 bases and J by 3 bases, with 13 bases between. The CDR3 length is 14 residues. CDR1 is SQVTM and CDR2 is ANQGSEA in the germline V gene. This CDR3 is CSVETPRAYYGYTF. CDR3 coding DNA: TGCAGCGTTGAAACCCCGCGGGCGTACTATGGCTACACCTTC.

The chain links TRBV20-1 to TRBJ1-5; D call uncertain. The germline gives CDR1 DFQATT, CDR2 SNEGSKA (reference sequence). CDR3 size: 13 residues. Trimming pared 1 base from V and 1 base from J, leaving 5 bases between. The CDR3 loop is CSARAGSNQPQHF. CDR3 nucleotides: TGCAGTGCTAGAGCTGGGAGCAATCAGCCCCAGCATTTT.

J is TRBJ2-5 and V is TRBV15, with D perhaps matching TRBD1 (6 bases). Germline values: CDR1 LNHNV, CDR2 YYDKDF (reference sequence). Trimming left V 4 bases short and J 3 bases short, with 6 bases between. The CDR3 is 12 amino acids. The CDR3 region is CATSTGEETQYF. DNA for the CDR3: TGTGCCACCAGCACAGGGGAAGAGACCCAGTACTTC.

The J gene is TRBJ2-7, the V gene TRBV29-1; the match to TRBD1 covers 7 bases. Germline V CDR1 and CDR2: SQVTM, ANQGSEA. The V segment lost 5 bases and the J segment 1 base; nucleotides outside the gene matches: 8. This CDR3 region has 14 residues. The CDR3 region is CSVIEGQRSYEQYF. CDR3 nucleotides: TGCAGCGTTATCGAGGGACAGAGATCCTACGAGCAGTACTTC.

This sequence joins TRBV14 and TRBJ2-4; 14 positions match TRBD2. CDR1 is SGHDN and CDR2 is FVKESK in the germline V gene. The CDR3 spans 17 residues. J gave up 5 bases and V 5 bases, and 8 bases lay outside the gene matches. The CDR3 sequence is CASSKGTSGGDQNIQYF. The CDR3 DNA sequence: TGTGCCAGCAGCAAGGGGACTAGCGGGGGTGATCAAAACATTCAGTACTTC.

The chain combines TRBV13 with TRBJ1-3; no clear D gene. The CDR3 is 14 residues long. Per germline, CDR1 PRHDT and CDR2 FYEKMQ (reference sequence). V dropped 2 bases and J dropped 1 base, with 6 bases sitting between them. CDR3 sequence reads: CASSLSASGNTIYF. The CDR3 nucleotides read TGTGCCAGCAGCTTATCTGCTTCTGGAAACACCATATATTTT.

This clonotype appeared a single time. This chain links TRBV4-2 with TRBJ2-5, with TRBD2 matching over 8 bases. The germline V gene has CDR1 LGHNA and CDR2 YNFKEQ. Trimming removed 0 bases from V and 1 base from J; junction bases left unmatched: 13. The CDR3 loop spans 19 amino acids. This chain's CDR3 is CASSQETQLADRLQETQYF. CDR3 coding DNA: TGTGCCAGCAGCCAAGAAACCCAACTAGCGGATAGACTCCAAGAGACCCAGTACTTC.

V is TRBV7-2 and J is TRBJ1-1; weak D call: TRBD1 (5 bases). CDR1 is SGHTA and CDR2 is FQGNSA in the germline V gene. The V end was cut by 2 bases, the J end by 3 bases, with 10 bases between. The CDR3 runs 14 residues. CDR3: CASSLSGWDTEAFF. CDR3 nucleotides: TGTGCCAGCAGCTTATCAGGGTGGGACACTGAAGCTTTCTTT.

The genes are TRBV15 and TRBJ1-5; unclear D gene. There are 14 residues in the CDR3. From germline, CDR1 is LNHNV and CDR2 YYDKDF (reference sequence). V was pared by 3 bases and J by 3 bases, with 9 bases between. Here the CDR3 DNA reads TGTGCCACCAGCAGTGTCCGTCCCAATCAGCCCCAGCATTTT. Its translation is CATSSVRPNQPQHF.

The chain recombines TRBV27 with TRBJ1-5; 11 nucleotides align to TRBD1. This CDR3 contains 17 residues. V trimming: 6 bases; J trimming: 4 bases; junction bases outside the gene matches: 11. Looked up from germline, CDR1 is MNHEY and CDR2 is SMNVEV (reference sequence). The CDR3: CASSLTSGQGANQPQHF. In DNA, the CDR3 is TGTGCCAGCAGCCTAACCTCTGGACAGGGGGCGAATCAGCCCCAGCATTTT.

The V gene is TRBV27, the J gene TRBJ1-4; no clear D gene. V was pared by 1 base and J by 2 bases, with 8 bases between. CDR1 and CDR2 from the germline V gene are MNHEY and SMNVEV (reference sequence). CDR3 size: 15 residues. CDR3 DNA sequence: TGTGCCAGCAGTTTATTAGGCCCTACTAATGAAAAACTGTTTTTT. Its protein product is CASSLLGPTNEKLFF.

The chain combines TRBV20-1 with TRBJ2-3, with D maybe TRBD2 (6 bases). CDR1 is DFQATT and CDR2 is SNEGSKA in the germline V gene (reference sequence). V shed 2 bases and J shed 0 bases, with 9 bases lying between them. The CDR3 has 14 residues. The CDR3 loop is CSARQSGSTDTQYF. CDR3 sequence (DNA): TGCAGTGCTAGACAAAGCGGGAGCACAGATACGCAGTATTTT.

The count of this clonotype is one. The chain combines TRBV12-3 or TRBV12-4 with TRBJ2-4, with 10 positions matching TRBD2. The junction had 10 bases not matched to a gene; V was cut back by 8 bases and J by 6 bases. The CDR3 loop spans 15 amino acids. CDR3 bases: TGTGCCAGCGAGTTGGGTGGACTAGCGGTAAACATTCAGTACTTC. This translates into CASELGGLAVNIQYF.

The chain links TRBV30 to TRBJ2-3, with 12 positions matching TRBD2. After removal of 3 bases from V and 2 bases from J, the junction contained 9 bases not matched to a gene. Germline V CDR1 and CDR2: GTSNPN, SVGIG (reference sequence). CDR3 length: 17 residues. The chain's CDR3 is CAWSSSRTSGTTDTQYF. CDR3 DNA sequence: TGTGCCTGGAGCAGCTCCCGGACTAGCGGGACCACAGATACGCAGTATTTT. The full variable domain, rest sourced from reference TRBV30 and TRBJ2-3, is SQTIHQWPATLVQPVGSPLSLECTVEGTSNPNLYWYRQAAGRGLQLLFYSVGIGQISSEVPQNLSASRPQDRQFILSSKKLLLSDSGFYLCAWSSSRTSGTTDTQYFGPGTRLTVL.

The chain is built from TRBV21-1 and TRBJ2-3. TRBV21-1 is assigned pseudogene status. The CDR3 spans 16 residues. CDR3 amino acids: CASSRPRVTSTDTQYF. DNA of the CDR3: TGTGCCAGCAGCAGGCCTAGGGTTACGAGCACAGATACGCAGTATTTT.

The gene calls are TRBV19 and TRBJ2-1; D call uncertain. V was clipped by 3 bases and J by 12 bases, with 18 bases between them. The germline V gene has CDR1 LNHDA and CDR2 SQIVND (reference sequence). This CDR3 has 14 residues. This chain's CDR3 is CASSIGQALVGQFF. The CDR3 nucleotides are TGTGCCAGTAGTATTGGGCAGGCCCTGGTCGGGCAGTTCTTC. The whole variable domain, filled in from reference TRBV19 and TRBJ2-1, reads DGGITQSPKYLFRKEGQNVTLSCEQNLNHDAMYWYRQDPGQGLRLIYYSQIVNDFQKGDIAEGYSVSREKKESFPLTVTSAQKNPTAFYLCASSIGQALVGQFFGPGTRLTVL.

V gene TRBV2 combines with J gene TRBJ2-3; D call uncertain. The V end lost 6 bases, the J end lost 0 bases, and 4 bases lay between the germline ends. Germline V gives CDR1 SNHLY, CDR2 FYNNEI. CDR3 length: 12 amino acids. As DNA, the CDR3 is TGTGCCAGCAGACTCAGCACAGATACGCAGTATTTT. Translating it yields CASRLSTDTQYF.

The chain joins TRBV20-1 to TRBJ1-1, with no clear D. CDR1 and CDR2 from the germline V gene are DFQATT and SNEGSKA (reference sequence). Trimming left V 2 bases short and J 0 bases short, with 7 bases between. The CDR3 sequence is 13 residues long. The CDR3 DNA reads TGCAGTGCTAGATCAAGCCTGAACACTGAAGCTTTCTTT. It translates to CSARSSLNTEAFF.

V is TRBV7-8 and J is TRBJ1-1, with D hard to call. The CDR3 is 15 amino acids. With 5 bases removed from V and 4 bases from J, the gap between germline ends came to 17 bases. The germline gives CDR1 SGHVS, CDR2 FQNEAQ. The CDR3 reads CASSPRGVSGTEAFF. The CDR3 DNA follows: TGTGCCAGCAGCCCGCGTGGGGTCTCAGGCACTGAAGCTTTCTTT.

The V gene is TRBV20-1, the J gene TRBJ2-5; 15 bases line up with TRBD2. The V and J ends lost 7 bases and 7 bases, in that order; junction bases with no gene match: 7. The length of the CDR3 is 14 residues. Germline V gene sequence: CDR1 DFQATT, CDR2 SNEGSKA (reference sequence). The DNA for the CDR3 is TGCAGTGGGACTAGCGGGAGGGTCGGGTGGACCCAGTACTTC. This codes for CSGTSGRVGWTQYF.

Worth noting for this clonotype: This is likely a read error, given that the CDR3 carries no conserved phenylalanine or tryptophan at its end. Because the CDR3's place on the DNA is in doubt, the DNA is left out and the CDR3 is given as listed by TCRdb. The rearrangement links TRBV2 to TRBJ1-1; TRBD1 reflects the table's D call only, with no check against the DNA. CDR1 and CDR2 (germline): SNHLY, FYNNEI. The CDR3 contains 11 residues when both ends are counted. The CDR3 loop reads CASTKDRGLSL.

The V call is TRBV12-3 or TRBV12-4, the J call TRBJ2-5; D is undetermined. V lost 7 bases and J lost 7, with 19 bases in between. The CDR3 loop spans 14 amino acids. CDR3 in DNA: TGTGCCAGCACCCCCCCGGGTCGGGTGGTGACCCAGTACTTC. The encoded protein is CASTPPGRVVTQYF.

V gene TRBV5-6 combines with J gene TRBJ2-1, with unresolved D. Germline CDR1 and CDR2: SGHDT and YYEEEE. The V gene lost 1 base and the J gene lost 9 bases, with 11 bases spanning the gap. The CDR3 loop spans 13 amino acids. The CDR3 loop is CASSLSLVSEQFF. CDR3 bases: TGTGCCAGCAGCTTGAGCCTAGTCAGTGAGCAGTTCTTC.